The 13 T cell receptor beta chains below come from one sample, sequenced in a study of Japanese encephalitis immunity and Zika vaccine responses (dated by TCRdb to 2020 to 2022). PBMCs were labeled with CellTrace CFSE and were cultured for about six days in RPMI containing around 7.7% human serum plus peptide pools at around 0.97 ug/mL each. Preparation of the library involved 5' RACE. The data were produced on an Illumina MiSeq. Through fastp at Q25 and MiXCR, TCRdb rebuilt clones from the public reads, retaining in-frame beta chains. Rows matching on CDR3 protein sequence are summarized as one entry with the most common DNA and genes. This sample gives about 150 distinct CDR3 sequences in total; roughly 3.5% of them show up just once. The leading ten clones occupy about two fifths of the sample. Sequencing used antigen-activated CD8+ T cells from blood, cultured, obtained during a Zika inactivated vaccine study. Receptors originate from an adult woman who received an inactivated Zika virus vaccine.

This clonotype is large by share. The rearrangement uses TRBV24-1 and TRBJ2-2, with 7 bases that match TRBD2. With V trimmed by 0 bases and J by 6 bases, 9 bases remained unmatched. Germline V gives CDR1 KGHDR, CDR2 SFDVKD. The CDR3 spans 17 residues. The CDR3 region has the DNA TGTGCCACCAGTGATTTGATTGGCGGGGGTCCTCCCGGGGAGCTGTTTTTT. It is translated as CATSDLIGGGPPGELFF.

This clonotype is categorized as medium-sized. V usage is TRBV10-3 and J usage is TRBJ1-2; no clear D gene. V was cut by 1 base and J by 4 bases, with 10 bases left in between. CDR3 length: 14 residues. CDR1 and CDR2 from the germline V gene are ENHRY and SYGVKD. The CDR3 here is CAISEYGGSYGYTF. The CDR3 DNA follows: TGTGCCATCAGTGAGTATGGTGGGAGCTATGGCTACACCTTC.

By its share, this clonotype is medium-sized. CDR3 nucleotides: TGTGCCAGCAGCGACCGGGACACCCTCTACGAGCAGTACTTC. Its translation: CASSDRDTLYEQYF. The chain is built from TRBV9 and TRBJ2-7; tentatively, D is TRBD1 (6 bases). CDR3 length: 14 residues. V was cut by 3 bases and J by 3 bases, with 13 bases left in between. Germline V gene lookup returns CDR1 SGDLS and CDR2 YYNGEE.

In this sample, this clonotype is large. The gene calls are TRBV28 and TRBJ2-2; D is possibly TRBD1 or TRBD2 (5 bases each). The CDR3 has 15 residues. V lost 1 base, J lost 4 bases, and 10 bases lay in between. Germline V gene data show CDR1 as MDHEN and CDR2 as SYDVKM. CDR3: CASSLFGAGTGELFF. CDR3 nucleotide sequence: TGTGCCAGCAGTTTATTTGGGGCGGGCACCGGGGAGCTGTTTTTT.

By proportion, this clonotype is medium-sized. This chain uses TRBV30 with TRBJ2-5; D possibly uses TRBD1 or TRBD2 (5 bases each). This CDR3 has 17 residues. Germline V CDR1 and CDR2: GTSNPN, SVGIG (reference sequence). Trimming took off 5 bases at V and 5 bases at J, with 27 bases between the two ends. The CDR3 DNA reads as TGTGCCTGGTTGGGGGATGTTCCCGGGCAGGAGCGCGAGACCCAGTACTTC. Amino acid sequence: CAWLGDVPGQERETQYF.

This clonotype is hyperexpanded (1% or more) in the sample. The DNA of the CDR3 is TGTGCCAGCAGTCCGGGGACAGGTGGTTACAATGAGCAGTTCTTC. Translating it yields CASSPGTGGYNEQFF. The J gene is TRBJ2-1, the V gene TRBV27; 8 bases are a match to TRBD1. Losses at the gene ends were 5 bases for V and 4 bases for J; bases not matched to a gene: 7. This CDR3 is 15 amino acids long. Germline assignment: CDR1 MNHEY and CDR2 SMNVEV (reference sequence).

Within the sample, this clonotype is medium-sized. The gene calls are TRBV4-1 and TRBJ1-5, with TRBD1 matching over 7 bases. Looked up from germline, CDR1 is MGHRA and CDR2 is YSYEKL. The V gene end was trimmed by 4 bases and the J gene end by 6 bases; junction bases not matched to a gene: 9. This CDR3 spans 15 amino acids. Here the CDR3 reads CASSLRTGEVQPQHF. The CDR3 coding sequence is TGCGCCAGCAGCCTTAGAACAGGGGAGGTTCAGCCCCAGCATTTT.

This clonotype counts as medium-sized. The rearrangement joins TRBV28 to TRBJ2-7; 9 bases map to TRBD2. Germline trimming cut 2 bases from V and 5 bases from J; bases unmatched to any gene: 4. Germline CDR1 MDHEN, CDR2 SYDVKM. CDR3 size: 14 residues. The CDR3 sequence is CASSLSGRRHEQYF. The CDR3 DNA is TGTGCCAGCAGTTTAAGCGGGAGGAGACACGAGCAGTACTTC.

This clonotype is judged hyperexpanded. The chain is built from TRBV9 and TRBJ2-5; possibly TRBD1 or TRBD2 for D (5 bases each). Trimming left V 6 bases short and J 5 bases short, with 14 bases between. The CDR3 loop spans 13 amino acids. CDR1 and CDR2 from the germline V gene are SGDLS and YYNGEE. This chain's CDR3 is CASTPSGQETQYF. The CDR3 DNA reads as TGTGCCAGCACCCCATCGGGGCAGGAGACCCAGTACTTC.

This clonotype is labeled as large. In DNA, the CDR3 is TGCGCCAGCAGCTTGGGTCTCATCTACGAGCAGTACTTC. It is translated as CASSLGLIYEQYF. The chain is built from TRBV5-1 and TRBJ2-7; no firm D call. This CDR3 is built from 13 residues. V lost 0 bases and J lost 3, with 7 bases in between. Germline V lookup: CDR1 SGHRS, CDR2 YFSETQ.

By sample share, this clonotype is medium-sized. The chain recombines TRBV5-5 with TRBJ2-3; TRBD2 agrees at 9 bases. The CDR3 totals 16 residues. Germline V gene sequence: CDR1 SGHKS, CDR2 YYEKEE (reference sequence). J gave up 0 bases and V 2 bases, and 4 bases lay outside the gene matches. The CDR3 loop reads CASSFQAGGSTDTQYF. DNA of the CDR3: TGTGCCAGCAGCTTTCAAGCGGGGGGCAGCACAGATACGCAGTATTTT.

In its sample, this clonotype ranks as large. The chain couples TRBV9 to TRBJ1-4; TRBD1 matches 8 bases. With V trimmed by 4 bases and J by 5 bases, 7 bases remained unmatched. The CDR3 consists of 15 residues. Per the germline V gene, CDR1 is SGDLS and CDR2 is YYNGEE. The CDR3 DNA sequence: TGTGCCAGCAGCCTTACAGGGGGAAGCAATGAAAAACTGTTTTTT. Residues: CASSLTGGSNEKLFF.

By frequency in the sample, this clonotype is large. The chain employs TRBV7-9 and TRBJ1-2; unclear D gene. V was clipped by 5 bases and J by 4 bases, with 11 bases between them. The CDR3 is 13 residues long. CDR1 is SEHNR, CDR2 FQNEAQ, per germline (reference sequence). The CDR3 sequence is CASSIDGTYGYTF. The CDR3 DNA sequence: TGTGCCAGCAGCATCGACGGCACCTATGGCTACACCTTC.